This T cell receptor (beta chain) was recorded in a study of OX40 agonist ivuxolimab in advanced cancers. Losses at the gene ends were 8 bases for V and 3 bases for J; bases not matched to a gene: 5. The CDR3 is made up of 15 amino acids. The germline V gene has CDR1 SGHRS and CDR2 YFSETQ. Blood samples were obtained at baseline, cycle 4 day 1, and cycle 7 day 1. Clones were sequenced by immunoSEQ multiplex PCR, and TCRdb holds only the in-frame ones, with some missing. This sample yields 70,000 to 80,000 clones, of which roughly three quarters are seen a single time; about 5% belongs to the top ten. This clone was counted once.

The sample consisted of CD4+ or CD8+ T cells sorted from blood, taken in a trial of the OX40 agonist ivuxolimab. The chain combines TRBV5-1 with TRBJ2-5; 15 bases fit TRBD2. The sequence came from an adult with an advanced solid tumor such as melanoma, head and neck, liver or kidney cancer. For the CDR3, the DNA is TGCGCCAGAGGGACTAGCGGGGGGTCTAAAGAGACCCAGTACTTC. Amino acid sequence: CARGTSGGSKETQYF. Full variable domain (missing parts from reference TRBV5-1 and TRBJ2-5): KAGVTQTPRYLIKTRGQQVTLSCSPISGHRSVSWYQQTPGQGLQFLFEYFSETQRNKGNFPGRFSGRQFSNSRSEMNVSTLELGDSALYLCARGTSGGSKETQYFGPGTRLLVL.